This T cell receptor beta chain emerged from a study of shared clonotypes between healthy human individuals. The germline V gene has CDR1 SEHNR and CDR2 FQNEAQ (reference sequence). The CDR3 is 14 amino acids. Findings of the study overall: The low donor count limited represented genetic and exposure-history diversity.

This clone appeared a single time. What it recognizes is unknown. The assay was immunoSEQ multiplex PCR, and TCRdb's table has in-frame clones only and misses some. The sample contains under 1,100,000 clones, under 80% of which appear only once. The sequence was obtained from a young man in good health. The source material was memory CD4+ T cells sorted from blood. Subset indicated: CD45RA-negative fraction. This chain joins TRBV7-9 and TRBJ2-5; no reliable D call. TRBJ2-7 explains the end of the DNA better; the J call may be wrong. The CDR3 here is CASSIGPRSYEQYF. The DNA of the CDR3 is TGTGCCAGCAGCATAGGACCGCGCTCCTACGAGCAGTACTTC.